One and the same sample provided the 11 T cell receptor beta chains below, sequenced in a study of T cell changes during pregnancy in multiple sclerosis. Produced via immunoSEQ multiplex PCR; TCRdb's table is partial and in-frame only. The sample includes about 74,000 clones, around nine tenths of them seen just once. Sample: peripheral blood, taken after pregnancy. Every receptor here comes from a female donor in good health, enrolled as a control in a pregnancy study.

Concerning this clone: A junction end diverges from the germline sequence, so it may reflect a read error. The chain is built from TRBV7-7 and TRBJ2-2, with D possibly TRBD2 on 5 matching bases. Germline V gives CDR1 SSHAT, CDR2 FNYEAQ (reference sequence). The CDR3 consists of 17 residues. CDR3 DNA sequence: TGTGCTAGCAGCTTAGCCGTTCGGGGAGATCACACCGGGGAGCTGTTTTTT. Translating it yields CASSLAVRGDHTGELFF.

The J gene is TRBJ1-5, the V gene TRBV4-1; 7 bases align to TRBD1. The germline V gene encodes CDR1 MGHRA and CDR2 YSYEKL. Losses at the gene ends were 3 bases for V and 6 bases for J; bases not matched to a gene: 14. This CDR3 comprises 17 residues. CDR3 sequence (DNA): TGCGCCAGCAGCCATGCATTAAGGGGGCGGCGGGGTCAGCCCCAGCATTTT. This gives the protein CASSHALRGRRGQPQHF.

This sequence joins TRBV9 and TRBJ2-2, with 7 bases that match TRBD1. The CDR3 consists of 16 residues. Germline V gene data show CDR1 as SGDLS and CDR2 as YYNGEE. V dropped 3 bases and J dropped 0; count of bases not matched to a gene: 5. The CDR3, as DNA: TGTGCCAGCAGCGGACAGACAGGGCCGAACACCGGGGAGCTGTTTTTT. It encodes CASSGQTGPNTGELFF.

The J gene is TRBJ2-1, the V gene TRBV27, with 8 positions matching TRBD2. This CDR3 is 14 amino acids long. After removal of 5 bases from V and 8 bases from J, the junction contained 8 bases not matched to a gene. Germline V gene sequence: CDR1 MNHEY, CDR2 SMNVEV (reference sequence). The CDR3 loop reads CASSLPGGGYEQFF. The CDR3 bases are TGTGCCAGCAGTCTCCCGGGGGGGGGCTATGAGCAGTTCTTC.

The chain joins TRBV28 to TRBJ2-1; 9 positions agree with TRBD1. Germline V gives CDR1 MDHEN, CDR2 SYDVKM. The CDR3 is 15 residues long. Unmatched junction bases numbered 7, after V lost 6 bases and J lost 4 bases. The CDR3 spells CASSPTGGSYNEQFF. The CDR3 DNA sequence: TGTGCCAGCAGCCCGACAGGGGGGAGTTACAATGAGCAGTTCTTC.

The rearrangement joins TRBV11-2 to TRBJ2-3; 9 bases match TRBD2. Germline CDR1 is SGHAT and CDR2 is FQNNGV. V shed 3 bases, J shed 3 bases, and the junction held 4 bases outside the gene matches. The CDR3 extends over 15 amino acids. This chain's CDR3 is CASSLAGGWTDTQYF. The CDR3 coding sequence is TGTGCCAGCAGCTTGGCGGGAGGGTGGACAGATACGCAGTATTTT.

V usage is TRBV5-1 and J usage is TRBJ2-7, with 9 nucleotides matching TRBD2. The CDR3 covers 14 residues. Unmatched junction bases numbered 5, after V lost 3 bases and J lost 4 bases. Germline-derived CDR1 and CDR2 are SGHRS and YFSETQ. The CDR3 nucleotides read TGCGCCAGCAGCTGGGGTAGCGGGGGTTACGAGCAGTACTTC. Its translation: CASSWGSGGYEQYF.

The CDR3 reads CASSSTLRSRGNTIYF. The DNA of the CDR3 is TGTGCCAGCAGCTCAACGCTCAGGTCCAGGGGAAACACCATATATTTT. The genes are TRBV13 and TRBJ1-3; D is unresolved. Trimming removed 4 bases at V and 4 bases at J, with 17 bases between. The V gene's germline CDR1 is PRHDT and CDR2 FYEKMQ (reference sequence). The CDR3 length is 16 residues. The full variable domain, with the rest looked up from reference TRBV13 and TRBJ1-3, is AAGVIQSPRHLIKEKRETATLKCYPIPRHDTVYWYQQGPGQDPQFLISFYEKMQSDKGSIPDRFSAQQFSDYHSELNMSSLELGDSALYFCASSSTLRSRGNTIYFGEGSWLTVV.

The V call is TRBV27, the J call TRBJ1-6, with a tentative D call TRBD1 (6 bases). Per germline, CDR1 MNHEY and CDR2 SMNVEV (reference sequence). The CDR3 sequence is 19 residues long. V shed 1 base and J shed 9 bases, with 25 bases lying between them. CDR3 in DNA: TGTGCCAGCAGTTTATGGGGGACCGGGGGGCGAAAATTTAGTTCACCCCTCCACTTT. It specifies CASSLWGTGGRKFSSPLHF.

The chain couples TRBV19 to TRBJ2-7, with 8 bases lining up with TRBD2. V dropped 10 bases and J dropped 5; count of bases not matched to a gene: 10. Germline values: CDR1 LNHDA, CDR2 SQIVND (reference sequence). This CDR3 is built from 13 residues. The CDR3 nucleotides are TGTGCCATACACCAGCGGGAGCTCGACGAGCAGTACTTC. This encodes CAIHQRELDEQYF.

CDR3 coding DNA: TGTGCCAGCAGGATGCGGGGGGCCTCCTACGAGCAGTACTTC. Residues: CASRMRGASYEQYF. This chain joins TRBV28 and TRBJ2-7; 8 bases fit TRBD2. V trimming: 6 bases; J trimming: 0 bases; junction bases outside the gene matches: 4. The CDR3 is 14 amino acids. Germline V gives CDR1 MDHEN, CDR2 SYDVKM.